The T cell receptor beta chain described here comes from a study of cytomegalovirus exposure and HLA in healthy donors (dated by TCRdb to 2017 to 2019). A note on the overall study: An earlier analysis of approximately 550 of the donors reported roughly 300 Gb of sequence data and roughly 100 million unique TCR beta sequences from approximately 180 million T cells. To predict cytomegalovirus infection status, the study brought together high-throughput TCR immunosequencing, statistical association of individual TCRs with disease status, and machine learning. Using immunosequencing, the study profiled T cell repertoires from around 680 subjects and related those repertoires to cytomegalovirus serostatus. Alongside the repertoire data, information on donor age, sex, ethnicity and CMV serostatus was compiled. To study patterns of TCR occurrence, a later analysis re-analyzed previously published TCR beta repertoires from under 750 donors and added high-resolution HLA genotyping. The genetic ancestry cluster associated with self-reported Caucasian donors included roughly 84% of the roughly 360 genotyped donors. In the later analysis, no new phenotypic data were used to find candidate immune exposures; instead, reliance was placed on TCR beta sequences and their occurrence across donors. All discovery cohort repertoires had been generated on a single sequencing platform. Typing coverage varied by locus: 629-630 donors for A, B, C, DRB1 and DQB1; under 550 for DQA1; over 600 for DPA1; approximately 470 for DPB1. An early release that covered about 600 HLA-typed donors contained 300 to 350 gigabases of sequencing data and tens of millions of unique TCR sequences. In addition to the first cohort of 666 subjects, a separate validation cohort of about 120 different subjects was used. An earlier analysis of 500 to 750 of the donors applied high-throughput TCR beta sequencing to assess whether each TCR beta V gene segment acted as functional or pseudogenic. A later genetic analysis took genome-wide SNP genotypes for about 60% of the roughly 670 donors and used that subset as a discovery cohort. Because of strong linkage in the cohort, five DR-DQ haplotypes were treated as single units for association and clustering. Both class I and class II loci were covered by HLA typing, at four-digit resolution. Among roughly 400 genotyped donors of the cohort, an average of about 220,000 unique TCR beta nucleotide sequences was sequenced per donor, of which roughly 18% were non-productive. The study aimed to test whether cataloging public T cell receptors could reveal signatures of past pathogen exposure.

The receptor library was made with the immunoSEQ multiplex PCR assay. A mixture of 60 forward primers for TCR Vbeta segments and 13 reverse primers for TCR Jbeta segments was used in the multiplex PCR. The CDR3 region of rearranged TCR beta genes was amplified from genomic DNA by a multiplex PCR assay. The Illumina HiSeq System was used to sequence the amplified TCR beta libraries as 87-base-pair reads. In the original analysis: Across the roughly 640 repertoires, a later analysis counted some 81 million unique TCR beta chains, around 11 million of which were shared by at least two donors. A nearest-neighbor algorithm error-corrected the raw reads and collapsed the reads into unique sequences, merging closely related sequences to remove PCR and sequencing errors. CDR3 sequences were aligned to IMGT reference sequences to assign V, D and J gene segments. Each retained sequence needed at least a six-nucleotide match to both a V gene segment and a J gene segment. A rearrangement counted as productive if the CDR3 had no stop codons and remained in frame with V and J, and every other rearrangement counted as non-productive. CDR3 was defined by IMGT convention, running from the second conserved V-encoded cysteine to the conserved J-encoded phenylalanine. In an earlier analysis of more than 550 of the donors, sequences lacking an unambiguous match to a single V gene segment were excluded. An earlier analysis of approximately 590 of the donors called V segments functional above 56.7% productive rearrangements and segregating when the between-donor standard deviation exceeded 5%. A statistical classification framework was built to diagnose cytomegalovirus status from the catalog of TCR beta chain sequences. V and J gene assignment, in a later analysis, came from comparing TCR nucleotide sequences with IMGT/GENE-DB human TR gene sequences. The TCRdist pipeline was used in a later analysis to assign CDR3 sequences and most-parsimonious VDJ recombination scenarios. In a later analysis, each TCR beta chain was defined by its CDR3 amino acid sequence together with its V-gene family, and reads lacking a unique V-gene family were excluded. A later analysis removed over 500 highly shared, low-generation-probability nucleotide sequences to deal with suspected cross-contamination and a sequencing artifact. For each public chain, a later analysis derived a clonal expansion index from normalized ranks of inferred template counts within each repertoire. Generation probabilities in a later analysis came from a VDJ recombination model fitted to out-of-frame rearrangements, and those results were checked against IGoR. A later analysis scored TCR-TCR, TCR-HLA and TCR-CMV co-occurrence with hypergeometric tests, applying a repertoire-size bias correction to TCR pairs. False discovery rates were estimated in a later analysis by permuting HLA or CMV assignments 20 times. In a later analysis, co-occurring TCRs were grouped using DBSCAN, and TCRdist sequence similarity was added for clustering within HLA-allele-positive subsets. Co-occurrence clustering excluded repertoires with fewer than 30,000 or more than 120,000 public chains, plus five with anomalous nucleotide sharing. TCRdb provides this immuneACCESS table in a form limited to in-frame rearrangements. Some clones are lacking; in checked studies, under half of them reflect an unresolved V gene, and why the rest are absent is not known. V, J and clone size were drawn from that table, and D and trimming were deduced from the DNA. The sample's records list around 150,000 clones. Roughly 1.9% of the sample belongs to the ten largest clones.

The cohort consisted of hundreds of healthy bone marrow donors. At the time of sampling, all cohort members were nominally healthy, though unrecorded immune exposures were likely present. The donor was CMV seronegative and belonged to the group of over 300 seronegative cohort members. A peripheral blood sample was collected from each donor, and TCR beta sequencing was performed on peripheral blood mononuclear cells. Genomic DNA was extracted from the blood cell samples with the Qiagen DNeasy Blood Extraction Kit. Per the germline V gene (reference sequence), DFQATT is the CDR1 and SNEGSKA is the CDR2. The V and J ends are trimmed by 5 bases and 11 bases, leaving 6 bases between them. The CDR3 runs 8 residues from the cysteine to the phenylalanine. Left in the record is the CDR3 DNA by itself, 24 bases read in frame from the first base. Note on this clone: It has no known antigen specificity.

What the authors observed across the whole study: In a later genetic analysis, a missense DCLRE1C variant was associated with V-gene and J-gene trimming of TCR beta chains, and the association was replicated in an independent cohort. In a later analysis, HLA-associated TCR beta chains showed more clonal expansion and lower generation probabilities than non-associated chains that were equally common. In vitro tests confirmed that three of the cytomegalovirus-associated TCR beta chains recognize cytomegalovirus antigens. Assigning TCR associations to individual alleles was difficult when HLA alleles, especially DR and DQ, strongly co-occurred. Immune exposure information for the cohort was limited to CMV serostatus. This cohort had only TCR beta chains sequenced, and the lack of alpha or paired-chain data limited which features could be detected. Most TCR sequences were seen in very few donors, while some public TCRs were found in many individuals. The study gave a list of some 150 TCR beta chains associated with cytomegalovirus. Specific HLA alleles were associated with over 15,000 TCR beta sequences at a false discovery rate of 0.05 in a later analysis. In an earlier analysis of about 600 of the donors, most TCR beta V segments appeared in productive rearrangements about 90% or about 30% of the time, broadly matching IMGT annotations. A further reported finding was that TCR beta sequences accurately predicted the HLA-A and HLA-B alleles for most subjects in the first cohort. The authors suggested that the approach could potentially be generalized to other disease states and immunological phenotypes. The classifier was reported to diagnose cytomegalovirus status with high specificity and sensitivity in both the original and validation cohorts. Because the 87-base-pair reads could not distinguish some IMGT-functional V segments, including TRBV6-2 and TRBV6-3, those segments were excluded. The earlier analysis of a few hundred of the donors excluded over 15 rarely observed V segments, including chromosome 9 orphons, because counts were too low. Because HLA typing was unavailable for some donors at each locus, only the typed subset was used in association tests. In a later analysis, the rate of TCR association differed among HLA loci, with DRB1 alleles having the most associated TCRs and HLA-C alleles having the fewest. According to a later genetic analysis, donors in an Asian-associated ancestry cluster had fewer N-insertions in productive TCRs than the approximately 700-donor mean. A cluster of highly shared sequence variants was judged likely to represent a technical artifact of the sequencing pipeline. Most CMV-associated TCR beta chains appeared to be HLA-restricted in a later analysis, and the HLA associations seemed to be driven largely by CMV exposure. A later analysis reported that several top co-occurrence clusters appeared linked to parvovirus B19, influenza, CMV and Epstein-Barr virus. Linkage disequilibrium might explain the correlated functional status among segregating V segments, but an unknown experimental factor could not be excluded. The presence/absence analyses assumed that sequencing depth was roughly uniform across donors, and that assumption may not be true.

The sequencing input was PBMCs. This TCR derives from a man aged 25-45 years in good health and CMV-seronegative. Recombination connected TRBV20-1 to TRBJ1-1; the D gene is unclear. The nucleotide sequence is given as TGCAGTGCTCCGGGGGCTTTCTTT. This translates into CSAPGAFF.